Listed below are T cell receptor beta chains from one sample, sequenced in a study of blood T cell repertoires in COVID-19. Sequencing used immunoSEQ multiplex PCR; TCRdb keeps in-frame clones, though not all of them. The data show approximately 160,000 clones, roughly 80% seen once. Sequencing used peripheral blood. The source is a man aged 60 to 69 with acute or convalescent COVID-19. Each CDR3 is given with its conserved first and last residue. The D gene is left open where the match is weak. The listing skips clone size in some rows; elsewhere it reads once, few, many or a size class.

clone size: -; V gene: TRBV18; D gene: TRBD1; J gene: TRBJ1-3; CDR3 DNA: TGTGCCAGCTCACCAGGGCAGGGGGCGCCCGGAAACACCATATATTTT; CDR3 protein: CASSPGQGAPGNTIYF
clone size: few; V gene: TRBV4-1; D gene: -; J gene: TRBJ2-3; CDR3 DNA: TGCGCCAGCAGCGCCCCAGGGGTTGGGACAGATACGCAGTATTTT; CDR3 protein: CASSAPGVGTDTQYF
clone size: -; V gene: TRBV6-5; D gene: -; J gene: TRBJ1-2; CDR3 DNA: TGTGCCAGCAGGCAACCGGCTGGGGCTAACACCTTC; CDR3 protein: CASRQPAGANTF
clone size: -; V gene: TRBV5-1; D gene: TRBD2; J gene: TRBJ2-2; CDR3 DNA: TGCGCCAGCAGCTTTGGACTAGCGGGGGTCTACACCGGGGAGCTGTTTTTT; CDR3 protein: CASSFGLAGVYTGELFF
clone size: -; V gene: TRBV4-3; D gene: -; J gene: TRBJ2-3; CDR3 DNA: TGCGCCAGCAGCCAAGTTCAGTGGGATACGCAGTATTTT; CDR3 protein: CASSQVQWDTQYF
clone size: -; V gene: TRBV27; D gene: TRBD1; J gene: TRBJ1-5; CDR3 DNA: TGTGCCAGCAGTACAGGGGGCTACGGGCAGCCCCAGCATTTT; CDR3 protein: CASSTGGYGQPQHF
clone size: -; V gene: TRBV6-2/TRBV6-3; D gene: -; J gene: TRBJ1-5; CDR3 DNA: TGTGCCAGCAGTCGCGGCGGGGGCCCGGGACAGCCCCAGCATTTT; CDR3 protein: CASSRGGGPGQPQHF
clone size: -; V gene: TRBV11-2; D gene: -; J gene: TRBJ2-1; CDR3 DNA: TGTGCCAGCAGCTTAGCCCCGGTGGAGGGGGAGCAGTTCTTC; CDR3 protein: CASSLAPVEGEQFF
clone size: -; V gene: TRBV28; D gene: TRBD1; J gene: TRBJ1-2; CDR3 DNA: TGTGCCAGCAGTTCTTGGGGACAGGGGGTCGTTGGCTACACCTTC; CDR3 protein: CASSSWGQGVVGYTF
clone size: -; V gene: TRBV4-1; D gene: TRBD1; J gene: TRBJ1-2; CDR3 DNA: TGCGCCAGCAGCCATGACAGGGGGCGCTTCGATGGCTACACCTTC; CDR3 protein: CASSHDRGRFDGYTF
clone size: few; V gene: TRBV5-1; D gene: -; J gene: TRBJ1-6; CDR3 DNA: TGCGCCAGCAGCTTAAACTACCCAGGGGAACCCTCTTCACCCCTCCACTTT; CDR3 protein: CASSLNYPGEPSSPLHF
clone size: once; V gene: TRBV5-4; D gene: TRBD1; J gene: TRBJ1-2; CDR3 DNA: TGTGCCAGCAGCTTACAGGGGCAAAACTATGGCTACACCTTC; CDR3 protein: CASSLQGQNYGYTF
clone size: -; V gene: TRBV19; D gene: TRBD1; J gene: TRBJ1-1; CDR3 DNA: TGTGCCAGTCTTAAGGGACAGGGCTATACTGAAGCTTTCTTT; CDR3 protein: CASLKGQGYTEAFF
clone size: -; V gene: TRBV25-1; D gene: -; J gene: TRBJ2-3; CDR3 DNA: TGTGCCAGCAGTGTAGCCCCGCCGCAGGATACGCAGTATTTT; CDR3 protein: CASSVAPPQDTQYF
clone size: -; V gene: TRBV24-1; D gene: -; J gene: TRBJ2-5; CDR3 DNA: TGTGCCATCGAGACCCCCATGGACAGTCAAGAGACCCAGTACTTC; CDR3 protein: CAIETPMDSQETQYF
clone size: -; V gene: TRBV12-3/TRBV12-4; D gene: -; J gene: TRBJ1-4; CDR3 DNA: TGTGCCAGCAGTTATACAGATAATGAAAAACTGTTTTTT; CDR3 protein: CASSYTDNEKLFF
clone size: -; V gene: TRBV28; D gene: -; J gene: TRBJ1-2; CDR3 DNA: TGTGCCAGCAGACCTCAAACAGAGTACTATGGCTACACCTTC; CDR3 protein: CASRPQTEYYGYTF
clone size: -; V gene: TRBV29-1; D gene: TRBD2; J gene: TRBJ2-1; CDR3 DNA: TGCAGCGTTGTTACTAGCGGGGACGATGAGCAGTTCTTC; CDR3 protein: CSVVTSGDDEQFF
clone size: -; V gene: TRBV4-2; D gene: -; J gene: TRBJ2-3; CDR3 DNA: TGTGCCAGCAGCCAAGAGCTGGCGGGGGCTACGCAGTATTTT; CDR3 protein: CASSQELAGATQYF
clone size: -; V gene: TRBV7-7; D gene: TRBD1; J gene: TRBJ2-7; CDR3 DNA: TGTGCTAGCAGTCCCGACAGGGCTTCCTACGAGCAGTACTTC; CDR3 protein: CASSPDRASYEQYF
clone size: -; V gene: TRBV5-1; D gene: -; J gene: TRBJ2-7; CDR3 DNA: TGCGCCAGCAGCGTTGGACTGGGGAGCTCCTACGAGCAGTACTTC; CDR3 protein: CASSVGLGSSYEQYF
clone size: -; V gene: TRBV15; D gene: TRBD1; J gene: TRBJ1-4; CDR3 DNA: TGTGCCACCAGCAGAGAGGGGACAGGGGTTCAGAAACTGTTTTTT; CDR3 protein: CATSREGTGVQKLFF
clone size: -; V gene: TRBV9; D gene: -; J gene: TRBJ1-2; CDR3 DNA: TGTGCCAGCAGCGTAGAATCTGCTAACTATGGCTACACCTTC; CDR3 protein: CASSVESANYGYTF
clone size: -; V gene: TRBV30; D gene: TRBD1; J gene: TRBJ1-1; CDR3 DNA: TGTGCCTGGAGGACCCCTCCCGGGACAGGCGTCACTGAAGCTTTCTTT; CDR3 protein: CAWRTPPGTGVTEAFF
clone size: once; V gene: TRBV19; D gene: -; J gene: TRBJ1-1; CDR3 DNA: TGTGCCAGCAGGAGGGGCACTGAAGCTTTCTTT; CDR3 protein: CASRRGTEAFF
clone size: -; V gene: TRBV4-1; D gene: TRBD2; J gene: TRBJ2-7; CDR3 DNA: TGCGCCAGCAGCCAAGTGGGGGGAGGGTCCTACGAGCAGTACTTC; CDR3 protein: CASSQVGGGSYEQYF
clone size: -; V gene: TRBV5-1; D gene: -; J gene: TRBJ2-1; CDR3 DNA: TGCGCCAGCAGCGGGGCCTCGGGGGATTACAATGAGCAGTTCTTC; CDR3 protein: CASSGASGDYNEQFF
clone size: -; V gene: TRBV19; D gene: -; J gene: TRBJ2-3; CDR3 DNA: TGTGCCACCCGGGGGAGCACAGATACGCAGTATTTT; CDR3 protein: CATRGSTDTQYF
clone size: -; V gene: TRBV5-1; D gene: -; J gene: TRBJ1-1; CDR3 DNA: TGCGCCACCCGGACAGTCGGGGACACTGAAGCTTTCTTT; CDR3 protein: CATRTVGDTEAFF
clone size: -; V gene: TRBV2; D gene: -; J gene: TRBJ1-5; CDR3 DNA: TGTGCCAGCAGTGTTTCGAATCAGCCCCAGCATTTT; CDR3 protein: CASSVSNQPQHF
clone size: -; V gene: TRBV12-3/TRBV12-4; D gene: -; J gene: TRBJ1-1; CDR3 DNA: TGTGCCAGCAGTTTTGCAGGGCCAGGTGAAGCTTTCTTT; CDR3 protein: CASSFAGPGEAFF
clone size: -; V gene: TRBV6-5; D gene: TRBD1; J gene: TRBJ2-7; CDR3 DNA: TGTGCCAGCAGCCACGGACAGGGTGTCTCCTACGAGCAGTACTTC; CDR3 protein: CASSHGQGVSYEQYF
clone size: few; V gene: TRBV25-1; D gene: TRBD1; J gene: TRBJ1-2; CDR3 DNA: TGTGCCAGCAGTGAAAGTTTCGCGGGAAGGGGGCTCTATGGCTACACCTTC; CDR3 protein: CASSESFAGRGLYGYTF
clone size: -; V gene: TRBV6-5; D gene: TRBD1; J gene: TRBJ1-1; CDR3 DNA: TGTGCCAGCGGACAGGGAGCCACTGAAGCTTTCTTT; CDR3 protein: CASGQGATEAFF
clone size: -; V gene: TRBV4-3; D gene: -; J gene: TRBJ2-2; CDR3 DNA: TGCGCCAGCAGCCAAGGGTGGCAATCCTGGCCCGGGGAGCTGTTTTTT; CDR3 protein: CASSQGWQSWPGELFF
clone size: -; V gene: TRBV7-8; D gene: TRBD2; J gene: TRBJ2-7; CDR3 DNA: TGTGCCAGCAGCTTAAAACTAGCGGTGGACCCCTTCTACGAGCAGTACTTC; CDR3 protein: CASSLKLAVDPFYEQYF
clone size: -; V gene: TRBV24-1; D gene: TRBD1; J gene: TRBJ2-6; CDR3 DNA: TGTGCCACCAGTGATCACACAGGGGTCGGGGCCAACGTCCTGACTTTC; CDR3 protein: CATSDHTGVGANVLTF
clone size: -; V gene: TRBV24-1; D gene: -; J gene: TRBJ1-5; CDR3 DNA: TGTGCCACCAGTGACCCGACCAATCTGGGGGGGCCCCAGCATTTT; CDR3 protein: CATSDPTNLGGPQHF
clone size: -; V gene: TRBV27; D gene: TRBD2; J gene: TRBJ2-7; CDR3 DNA: TGTGCCAGCTCGCGGGGGGACTCCTACGAGCAGTACTTC; CDR3 protein: CASSRGDSYEQYF
clone size: -; V gene: TRBV6-5; D gene: -; J gene: TRBJ1-6; CDR3 DNA: TGTGCCAGCAGTTATGGACAGCCCAATTCACCCCTCCACTTT; CDR3 protein: CASSYGQPNSPLHF
clone size: -; V gene: TRBV7-2; D gene: -; J gene: TRBJ1-1; CDR3 DNA: TGTGCCAGCAGCTTAGATCAGGGAAGTGAGAGAGCTTTCTTT; CDR3 protein: CASSLDQGSERAFF
clone size: -; V gene: TRBV7-2; D gene: -; J gene: TRBJ1-4; CDR3 DNA: TGTGCCAGCAGCCCCCTTATAAGCCGCTGGAATGAAAAACTGTTTTTT; CDR3 protein: CASSPLISRWNEKLFF
clone size: -; V gene: TRBV19; D gene: -; J gene: TRBJ2-7; CDR3 DNA: TGTGCCAGTAGTGTCCGGGACAACGGCGAGCAGTACTTC; CDR3 protein: CASSVRDNGEQYF
clone size: -; V gene: TRBV5-6; D gene: -; J gene: TRBJ2-7; CDR3 DNA: TGTGCCAGCAGCTTGGGTGGGAGCTCCTACGAGCAGTACTTC; CDR3 protein: CASSLGGSSYEQYF
clone size: -; V gene: TRBV7-3; D gene: TRBD1; J gene: TRBJ2-1; CDR3 DNA: TGTGCCAGCAGCCATAGTTCCGGGACAGGGGGCTACAATGAGCAGTTCTTC; CDR3 protein: CASSHSSGTGGYNEQFF
clone size: few; V gene: TRBV4-1; D gene: -; J gene: TRBJ1-1; CDR3 DNA: TGCGCCAGCAGCCAAGATTCGGGGGTTGAAGCTTTCTTT; CDR3 protein: CASSQDSGVEAFF
clone size: -; V gene: TRBV4-1; D gene: -; J gene: TRBJ2-1; CDR3 DNA: TGCGCCAGCAGCCACGTAAATAAGCAGGATGAGCAGTTCTTC; CDR3 protein: CASSHVNKQDEQFF
clone size: once; V gene: TRBV6-5; D gene: -; J gene: TRBJ1-2; CDR3 DNA: TGTGCCAGCAAATCCCTACGGACAGTATATGGCTACACCTTC; CDR3 protein: CASKSLRTVYGYTF
clone size: -; V gene: TRBV7-2; D gene: TRBD2; J gene: TRBJ2-3; CDR3 DNA: TGTGCCAGCAGCTTAGGGCTAGCGGCAGATACGCAGTATTTT; CDR3 protein: CASSLGLAADTQYF
clone size: -; V gene: TRBV5-1; D gene: TRBD1; J gene: TRBJ2-3; CDR3 DNA: TGCGCCAGCAGCGGAGGACAGGGGGCGGATACGCAGTATTTT; CDR3 protein: CASSGGQGADTQYF
clone size: many; V gene: TRBV5-6; D gene: -; J gene: TRBJ1-5; CDR3 DNA: TGTGCCAGCAGCGCACGCCGGGTCCGCAATCAGCCCCAGCATTTT; CDR3 protein: CASSARRVRNQPQHF
clone size: -; V gene: TRBV7-9; D gene: -; J gene: TRBJ1-1; CDR3 DNA: TGTGCCAGCAGCCCCAATACAGTGAACACTGAAGCTTTCTTT; CDR3 protein: CASSPNTVNTEAFF
clone size: few; V gene: TRBV4-3; D gene: -; J gene: TRBJ2-7; CDR3 DNA: TGCGCCAGCAGCCAAGATTTCGGAACAGGGGGGGAATACGAGCAGTACTTC; CDR3 protein: CASSQDFGTGGEYEQYF